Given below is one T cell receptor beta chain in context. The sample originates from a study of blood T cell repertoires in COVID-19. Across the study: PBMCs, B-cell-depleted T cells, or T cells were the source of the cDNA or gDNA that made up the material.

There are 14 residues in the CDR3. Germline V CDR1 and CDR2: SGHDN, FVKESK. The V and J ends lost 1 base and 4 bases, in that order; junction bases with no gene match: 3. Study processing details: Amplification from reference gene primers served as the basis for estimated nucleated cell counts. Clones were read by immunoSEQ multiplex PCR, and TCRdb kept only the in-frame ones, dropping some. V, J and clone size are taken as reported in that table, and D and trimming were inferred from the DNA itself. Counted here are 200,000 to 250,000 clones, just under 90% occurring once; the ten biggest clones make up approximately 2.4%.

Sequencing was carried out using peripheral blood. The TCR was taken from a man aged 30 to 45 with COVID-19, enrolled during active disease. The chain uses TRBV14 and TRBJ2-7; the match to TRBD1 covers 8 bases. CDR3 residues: CASSQGQGPYEQYF. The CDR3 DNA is TGTGCCAGCAGCCAAGGACAGGGGCCGTACGAGCAGTACTTC. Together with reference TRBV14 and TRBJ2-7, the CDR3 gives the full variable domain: EAGVTQFPSHSVIEKGQTVTLRCDPISGHDNLYWYRRVMGKEIKFLLHFVKESKQDESGMPNNRFLAERTGGTYSTLKVQPAELEDSGVYFCASSQGQGPYEQYFGPGTRLTVT.